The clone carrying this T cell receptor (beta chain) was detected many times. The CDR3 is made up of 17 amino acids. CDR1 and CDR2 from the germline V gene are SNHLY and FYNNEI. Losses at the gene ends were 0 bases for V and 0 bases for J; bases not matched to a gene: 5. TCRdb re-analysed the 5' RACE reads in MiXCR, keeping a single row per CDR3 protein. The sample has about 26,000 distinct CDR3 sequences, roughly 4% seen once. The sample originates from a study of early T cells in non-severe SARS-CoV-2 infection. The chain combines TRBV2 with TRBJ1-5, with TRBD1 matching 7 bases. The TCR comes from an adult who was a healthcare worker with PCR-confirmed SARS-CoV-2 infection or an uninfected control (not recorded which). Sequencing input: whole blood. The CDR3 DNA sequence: TGTGCCAGCAGTGAAGCGGGGACAGCAAATAGCAATCAGCCCCAGCATTTT. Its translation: CASSEAGTANSNQPQHF.